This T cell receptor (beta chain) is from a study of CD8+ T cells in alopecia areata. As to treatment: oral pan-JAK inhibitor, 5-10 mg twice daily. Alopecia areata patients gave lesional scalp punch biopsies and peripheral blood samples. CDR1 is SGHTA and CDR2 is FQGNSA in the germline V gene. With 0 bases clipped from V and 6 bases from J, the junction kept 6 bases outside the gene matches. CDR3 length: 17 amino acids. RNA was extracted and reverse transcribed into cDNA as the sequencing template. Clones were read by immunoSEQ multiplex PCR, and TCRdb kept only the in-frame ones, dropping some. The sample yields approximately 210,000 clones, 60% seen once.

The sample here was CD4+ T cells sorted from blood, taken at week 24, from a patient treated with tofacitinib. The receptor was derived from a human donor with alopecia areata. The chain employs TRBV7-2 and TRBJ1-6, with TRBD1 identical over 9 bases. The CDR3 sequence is CASSLAGTGTGNSPLHF. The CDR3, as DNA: TGTGCCAGCAGCTTAGCTGGGACAGGGACGGGTAATTCACCCCTCCACTTT.